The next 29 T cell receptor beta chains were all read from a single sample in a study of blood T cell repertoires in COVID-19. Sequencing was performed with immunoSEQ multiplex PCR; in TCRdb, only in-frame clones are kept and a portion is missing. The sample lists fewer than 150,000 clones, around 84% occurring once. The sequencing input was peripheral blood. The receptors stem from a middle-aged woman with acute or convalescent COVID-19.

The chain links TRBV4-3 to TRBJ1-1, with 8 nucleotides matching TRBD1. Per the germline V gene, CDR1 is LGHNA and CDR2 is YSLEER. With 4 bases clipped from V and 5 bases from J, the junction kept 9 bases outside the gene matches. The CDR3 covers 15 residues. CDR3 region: CASSPHQDRVTEAFF. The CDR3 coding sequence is TGCGCCAGCAGCCCCCATCAGGACAGGGTAACTGAAGCTTTCTTT.

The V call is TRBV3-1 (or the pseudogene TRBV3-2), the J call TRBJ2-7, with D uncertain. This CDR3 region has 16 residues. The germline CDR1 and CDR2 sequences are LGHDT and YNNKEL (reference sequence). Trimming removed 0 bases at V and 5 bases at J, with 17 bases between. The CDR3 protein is CASSQEPSGSVDEQYF. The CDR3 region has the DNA TGTGCCAGCAGCCAAGAACCCTCCGGGTCAGTTGACGAGCAGTACTTC.

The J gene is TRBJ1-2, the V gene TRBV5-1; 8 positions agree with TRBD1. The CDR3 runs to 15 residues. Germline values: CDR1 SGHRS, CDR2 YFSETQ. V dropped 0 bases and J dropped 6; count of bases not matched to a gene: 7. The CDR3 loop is CASSLAKDRVNGYTF. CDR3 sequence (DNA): TGCGCCAGCAGCTTGGCAAAGGACAGGGTGAATGGCTACACCTTC.

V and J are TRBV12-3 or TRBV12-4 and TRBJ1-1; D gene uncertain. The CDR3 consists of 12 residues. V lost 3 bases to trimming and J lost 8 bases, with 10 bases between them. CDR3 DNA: TGTGCCAGCAGTTTCCCTACGCCCGAAGCTTTCTTT. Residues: CASSFPTPEAFF.

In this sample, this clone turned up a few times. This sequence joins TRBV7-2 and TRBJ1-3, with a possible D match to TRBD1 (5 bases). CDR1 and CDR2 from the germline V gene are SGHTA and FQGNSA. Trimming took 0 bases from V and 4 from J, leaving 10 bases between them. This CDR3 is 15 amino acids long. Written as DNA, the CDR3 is TGTGCCAGCAGCTTAGCGGGGGGAACCGGAAACACCATATATTTT. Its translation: CASSLAGGTGNTIYF.

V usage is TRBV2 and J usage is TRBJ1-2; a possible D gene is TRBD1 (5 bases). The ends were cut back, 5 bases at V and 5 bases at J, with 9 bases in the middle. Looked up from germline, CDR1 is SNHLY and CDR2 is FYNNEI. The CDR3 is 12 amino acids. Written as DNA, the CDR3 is TGTGCCAGCAGTTCCCAGGGATATGGCTACACCTTC. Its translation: CASSSQGYGYTF.

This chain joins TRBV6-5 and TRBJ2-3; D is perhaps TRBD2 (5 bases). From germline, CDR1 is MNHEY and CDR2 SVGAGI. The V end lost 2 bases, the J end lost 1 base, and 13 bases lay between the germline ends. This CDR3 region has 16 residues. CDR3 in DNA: TGTGCCAGCAGTTACACCCGGAGCGGCCGCACAGATACGCAGTATTTT. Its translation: CASSYTRSGRTDTQYF.

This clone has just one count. The CDR3 DNA follows: TGTGCCAGCAGCGTAGGACTAGCGATATACACAGATACGCAGTATTTT. Translation: CASSVGLAIYTDTQYF. This chain connects TRBV9 to TRBJ2-3; TRBD2 matches at 8 bases. The CDR3 is made up of 16 amino acids. The trim removed 0 bases at V and 2 bases at J, leaving 5 bases unmatched. CDR1 SGDLS and CDR2 YYNGEE come from the germline V gene.

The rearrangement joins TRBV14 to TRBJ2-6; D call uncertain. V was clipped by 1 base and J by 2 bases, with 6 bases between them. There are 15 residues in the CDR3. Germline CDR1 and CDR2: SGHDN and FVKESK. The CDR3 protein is CASSQGSPGANVLTF. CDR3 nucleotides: TGTGCCAGCAGCCAAGGCAGTCCTGGGGCCAACGTCCTGACTTTC.

The CDR3 sequence is CASSQEGRTEAFF. CDR3 bases: TGTGCCAGCAGCCAAGAGGGAAGGACTGAAGCTTTCTTT. The genes are TRBV28 and TRBJ1-1; D is unclear. Trimming cost V 6 bases and J 5 bases, with 13 bases left between them. CDR3 size: 13 residues. The germline CDR1 and CDR2 sequences are MDHEN and SYDVKM.

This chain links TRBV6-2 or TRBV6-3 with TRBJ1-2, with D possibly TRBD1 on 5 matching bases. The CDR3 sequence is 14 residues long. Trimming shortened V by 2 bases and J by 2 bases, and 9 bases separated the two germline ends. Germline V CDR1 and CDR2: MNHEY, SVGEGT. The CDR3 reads CASSYGQGNYGYTF. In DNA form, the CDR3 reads TGTGCCAGCAGTTACGGGCAGGGCAACTATGGCTACACCTTC.

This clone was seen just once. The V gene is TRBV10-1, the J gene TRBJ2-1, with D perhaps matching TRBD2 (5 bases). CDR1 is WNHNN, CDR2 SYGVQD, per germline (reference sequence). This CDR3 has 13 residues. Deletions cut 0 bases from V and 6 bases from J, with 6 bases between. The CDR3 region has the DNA TGCGCCAGCAGTGAGTCGAGGGCCAATGAGCAGTTCTTC. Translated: CASSESRANEQFF.

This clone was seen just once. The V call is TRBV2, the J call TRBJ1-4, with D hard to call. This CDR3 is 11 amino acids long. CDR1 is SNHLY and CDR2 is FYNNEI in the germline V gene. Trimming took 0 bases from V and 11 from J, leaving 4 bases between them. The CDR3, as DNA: TGTGCCAGCAGTGAAGCCAATAAACTGTTTTTT. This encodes CASSEANKLFF.

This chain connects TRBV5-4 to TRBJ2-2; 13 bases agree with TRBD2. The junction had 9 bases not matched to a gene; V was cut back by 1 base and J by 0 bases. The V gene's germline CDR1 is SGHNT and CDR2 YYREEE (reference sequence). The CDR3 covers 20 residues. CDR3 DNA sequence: TGTGCCAGCAGCTTGTTTTCGGGACTAGCGGGACCTTCGAACACCGGGGAGCTGTTTTTT. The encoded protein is CASSLFSGLAGPSNTGELFF.

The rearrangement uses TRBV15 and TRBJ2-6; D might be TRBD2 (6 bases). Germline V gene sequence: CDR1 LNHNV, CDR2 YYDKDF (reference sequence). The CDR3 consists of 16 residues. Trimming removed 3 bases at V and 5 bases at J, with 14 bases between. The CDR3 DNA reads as TGTGCCACCAGCAGGGACGCCGGGGGTAGGGCCAACGTCCTGACTTTC. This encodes CATSRDAGGRANVLTF.

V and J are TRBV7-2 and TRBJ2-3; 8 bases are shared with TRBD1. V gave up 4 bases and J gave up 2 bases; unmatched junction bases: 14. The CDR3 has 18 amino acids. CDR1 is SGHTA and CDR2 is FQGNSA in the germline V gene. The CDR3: CASSSRVRGPGHTDTQYF. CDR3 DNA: TGTGCCAGCAGCTCAAGAGTCAGGGGGCCCGGCCACACAGATACGCAGTATTTT. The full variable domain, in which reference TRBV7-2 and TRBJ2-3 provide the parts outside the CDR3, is GAGVSQSPSNKVTEKGKDVELRCDPISGHTALYWYRQSLGQGLEFLIYFQGNSAPDKSGLPSDRFSAERTGGSVSTLTIQRTQQEDSAVYLCASSSRVRGPGHTDTQYFGPGTRLTVL.

The CDR3 reads CASSHRRGGNNEQFF. The CDR3 DNA sequence: TGCGCCAGCAGCCACCGGCGGGGGGGGAATAATGAGCAGTTCTTC. The chain is built from TRBV4-3 and TRBJ2-1, with 9 bases aligning to TRBD2. J gave up 7 bases and V 3 bases, and 7 bases lay outside the gene matches. The CDR3 has 15 amino acids. Per the germline V gene, CDR1 is LGHNA and CDR2 is YSLEER.

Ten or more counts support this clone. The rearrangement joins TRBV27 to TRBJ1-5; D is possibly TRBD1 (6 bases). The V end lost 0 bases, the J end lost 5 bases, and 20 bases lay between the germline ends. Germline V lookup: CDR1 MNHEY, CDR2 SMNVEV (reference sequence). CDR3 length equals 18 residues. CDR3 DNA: TGTGCCAGCAGTTTATCGCAGTCGGGAGGACAGATGCATCAGCCCCAGCATTTT. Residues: CASSLSQSGGQMHQPQHF.

CDR3 region: CASSPQGTPYQPQHF. CDR3 nucleotide sequence: TGTGCCAGTAGCCCACAGGGTACACCCTATCAGCCCCAGCATTTT. The chain links TRBV19 to TRBJ1-5; perhaps TRBD1 as D (6 bases). Germline V lookup: CDR1 LNHDA, CDR2 SQIVND (reference sequence). V was clipped by 6 bases and J by 5 bases, with 17 bases between them. The CDR3 totals 15 residues.

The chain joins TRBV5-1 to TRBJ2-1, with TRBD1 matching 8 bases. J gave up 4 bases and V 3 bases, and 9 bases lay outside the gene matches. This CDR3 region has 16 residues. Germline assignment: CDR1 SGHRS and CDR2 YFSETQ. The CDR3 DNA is TGCGCCAGCAGCTCCGAGCCCGGGACAGGATACAATGAGCAGTTCTTC. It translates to CASSSEPGTGYNEQFF.

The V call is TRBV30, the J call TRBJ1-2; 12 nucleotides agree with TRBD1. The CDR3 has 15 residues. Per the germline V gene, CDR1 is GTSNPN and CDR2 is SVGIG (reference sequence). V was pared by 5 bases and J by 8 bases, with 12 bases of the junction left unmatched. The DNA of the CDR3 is TGTGCCTGGGGAAGAAAGGGACAGGGGGCTAAGGGCTACACCTTC. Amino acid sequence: CAWGRKGQGAKGYTF. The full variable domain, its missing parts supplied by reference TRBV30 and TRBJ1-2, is SQTIHQWPATLVQPVGSPLSLECTVEGTSNPNLYWYRQAAGRGLQLLFYSVGIGQISSEVPQNLSASRPQDRQFILSSKKLLLSDSGFYLCAWGRKGQGAKGYTFGSGTRLTVV.

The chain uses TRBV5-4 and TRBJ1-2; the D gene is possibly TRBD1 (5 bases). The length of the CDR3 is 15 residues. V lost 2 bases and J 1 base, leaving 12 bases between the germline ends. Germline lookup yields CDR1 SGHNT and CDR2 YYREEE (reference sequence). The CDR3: CASSFGGVFNYGYTF. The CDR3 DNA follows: TGTGCCAGCAGCTTTGGGGGGGTTTTTAACTATGGCTACACCTTC.

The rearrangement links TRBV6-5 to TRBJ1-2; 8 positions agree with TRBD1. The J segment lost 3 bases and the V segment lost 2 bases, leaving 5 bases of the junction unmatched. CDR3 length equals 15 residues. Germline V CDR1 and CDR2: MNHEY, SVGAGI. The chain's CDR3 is CASSYTGTGDYGYTF. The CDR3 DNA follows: TGTGCCAGCAGTTACACGGGGACAGGCGACTATGGCTACACCTTC.

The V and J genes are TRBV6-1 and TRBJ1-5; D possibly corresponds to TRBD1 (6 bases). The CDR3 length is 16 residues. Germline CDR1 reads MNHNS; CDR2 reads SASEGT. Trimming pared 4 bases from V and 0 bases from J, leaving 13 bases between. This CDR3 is CASSARDIRSNQPQHF. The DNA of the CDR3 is TGTGCCAGCAGTGCTCGGGACATCCGTAGCAATCAGCCCCAGCATTTT.

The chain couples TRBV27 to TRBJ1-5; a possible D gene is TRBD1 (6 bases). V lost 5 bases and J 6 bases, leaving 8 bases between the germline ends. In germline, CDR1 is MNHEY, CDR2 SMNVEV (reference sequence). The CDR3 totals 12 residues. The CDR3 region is CASSQGTQPQHF. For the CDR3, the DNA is TGTGCCAGCAGTCAGGGGACTCAGCCCCAGCATTTT.

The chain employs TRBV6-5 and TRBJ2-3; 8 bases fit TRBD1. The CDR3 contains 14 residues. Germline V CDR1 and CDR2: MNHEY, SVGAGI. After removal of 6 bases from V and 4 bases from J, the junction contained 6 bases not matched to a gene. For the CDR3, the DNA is TGTGCCAGCAGCCGAGGACAGGGCGCAGATACGCAGTATTTT. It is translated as CASSRGQGADTQYF.

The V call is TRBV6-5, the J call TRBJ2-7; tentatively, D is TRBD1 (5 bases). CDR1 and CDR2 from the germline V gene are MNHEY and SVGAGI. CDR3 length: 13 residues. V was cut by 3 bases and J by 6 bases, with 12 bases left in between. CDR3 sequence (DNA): TGTGCCAGCAGTTATTCAGGACACACCGAGCAGTACTTC. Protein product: CASSYSGHTEQYF.

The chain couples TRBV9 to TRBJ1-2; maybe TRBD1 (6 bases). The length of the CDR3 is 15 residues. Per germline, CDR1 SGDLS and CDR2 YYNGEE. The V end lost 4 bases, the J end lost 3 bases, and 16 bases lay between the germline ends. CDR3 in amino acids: CASSKAGGTDYGYTF. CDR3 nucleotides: TGTGCCAGCAGCAAAGCGGGGGGCACAGACTATGGCTACACCTTC.

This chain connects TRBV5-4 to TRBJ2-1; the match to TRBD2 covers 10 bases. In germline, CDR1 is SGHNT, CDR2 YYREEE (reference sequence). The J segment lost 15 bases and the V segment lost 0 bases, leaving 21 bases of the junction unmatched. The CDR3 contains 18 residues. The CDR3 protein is CASSLAGNVAGGPGGSFF. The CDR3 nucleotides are TGTGCCAGCAGCTTGGCCGGTAACGTAGCGGGGGGCCCGGGAGGGTCGTTCTTC. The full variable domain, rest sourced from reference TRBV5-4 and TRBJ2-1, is ETGVTQSPTHLIKTRGQQVTLRCSSQSGHNTVSWYQQALGQGPQFIFQYYREEENGRGNFPPRFSGLQFPNYSSELNVNALELDDSALYLCASSLAGNVAGGPGGSFFGPGTRLTVL.